This T cell receptor beta chain was recovered during a study of beta chain features in type 1 diabetes. Study as a whole: The patients were much like the healthy donors in age, gender and cell yields. All samples together contributed almost 110,000,000 sorted cells for examination. Study-level findings and limits: The study notes PCR might favor shorter templates equally in patients and controls.

Since all of the isolated RNA was reverse transcribed, expressed TCRB transcripts were what got sequenced. The repertoire was sequenced with immunoSEQ multiplex PCR; TCRdb's copy has only in-frame clones and lacks some. The sample consists of just over 600,000 clones, 15% to 18% of them appearing once. A remark on this clone: Its antigen is not identified.

This CDR3 is built from 15 residues. Germline CDR1 SGHVS, CDR2 FNYEAQ. J was trimmed by 0 bases and V by 4 bases; bases with no gene match: 2. This receptor was obtained from a man in his late teens or twenties in good health. V is TRBV7-6 and J is TRBJ2-3; 9 bases map to TRBD2. Material: naive CD4+ T cells from blood. The CDR3 loop reads CASSSGLASTDTQYF. The CDR3, as DNA: TGTGCCAGCAGCTCAGGACTAGCGAGCACAGATACGCAGTATTTT.